The clone carrying this TCR beta chain was picked up many times. For TCR beta, libraries came from iRepertoire HTBI primers and Arm-PCR of CDR3 regions. TCRdb re-derived calls from the multiplex PCR reads in MiXCR, one entry per CDR3 protein. The sample contains around 500,000 distinct CDR3 sequences, less than 25% of which appear only once. Trimming took off 7 bases at V and 1 base at J, with 13 bases between the two ends. CDR3 length equals 14 residues. Germline V gives CDR1 ENHRY, CDR2 SYGVKD. This specimen belongs to a study of regulatory T cells in long-lasting Graves disease. Study overall: The term persistent Graves' disease signified upward of 5 years on antithyroid drugs with positive TSH receptor antibodies.

As to time point: persistent/refractory GD, antithyroid drugs over 5 years with positive TRAb. The TCR library was made from RNA extracted from PBMCs. The chain employs TRBV10-3 and TRBJ1-1; perhaps TRBD1 as D (6 bases). This clonotype originated in a female donor with Graves disease. The sample in question was peripheral blood mononuclear cells (PBMCs), obtained when the disease was refractory, from a patient treated with antithyroid drugs. CDR3 protein: CAITAGGPNTEAFF. The CDR3 DNA is TGTGCCATCACCGCCGGGGGGCCGAACACTGAAGCTTTCTTT.